The rows below give T cell receptor beta chains drawn from one sample of a study of type 1 and type 2 diabetes patients. TCRdb itself ran the multiplex PCR reads through MiXCR, one entry per CDR3 protein. The sample consists of 250,000 or so distinct CDR3 sequences, 45% to 60% of them appearing once. Input material: peripheral blood mononuclear cells (PBMCs). The receptors come from a man aged 18 to 30 with type 2 diabetes. CDR3s include the opening cysteine and the closing phenylalanine or tryptophan. A D gene is named only where the DNA matches it firmly. Rows give clone size only sometimes, using once, few, many, or a class for an expanded clone.

d_call j_call clone_size v_call cdr3_nt cdr3_aa
NA TRBJ2-7 NA TRBV19 TGTGTCTCCGTCCCAGGTCTGTCCTACGAGCAGTACTTC CVSVPGLSYEQYF
NA TRBJ1-1 NA TRBV29-1 TGCAGCGGTGGTGGGGGTGTCGGCACTGAAGCTTTCTTT CSGGGGVGTEAFF
NA TRBJ2-2 NA TRBV7-3 TGTGCCAGCAGCTCGTACGTAGATACCGGGGAGCTGTTTTTT CASSSYVDTGELFF
NA TRBJ2-6 NA TRBV19 TGTGCCAGTAGTAACCAGGCCTCTGGGGCCAACGTCCTGGCTTTC CASSNQASGANVLAF
NA TRBJ2-6 NA TRBV10-2 TGCGCCAGCAGTGACAGTGATTCTGGGGCCAACGTCCTGACTTTC CASSDSDSGANVLTF
TRBD1 TRBJ1-5 many TRBV19 TGTGCCAGTAGTATTAGAGGGGGACAGGGTTTTCAGCCCCAGCATTTT CASSIRGGQGFQPQHF
TRBD1 TRBJ2-7 NA TRBV25-1 TGTGCCAGCAGTAAGGGGGCCCCCCAGTACTTC CASSKGAPQYF
NA TRBJ1-1 few TRBV9 TGTGCCAGCAGCGTAAGGAGGAACACTGAAGCTTTCTTT CASSVRRNTEAFF
NA TRBJ1-1 NA TRBV19 TGTGCCAGTAGTGCCGCAGGCACGAACACTGAAGCTTTCTTT CASSAAGTNTEAFF
NA TRBJ1-2 few TRBV5-1 TGCGCCAGCGGAACAATAAGCGGATGGAACTATGGCTACACCTTC CASGTISGWNYGYTF
NA TRBJ1-2 once TRBV6-5 TGTGCCAGCAGTTACTCGATAGGATTAAATTATGGCTACACCTTC CASSYSIGLNYGYTF
NA TRBJ1-1 NA TRBV29-1 TGCAGCGGTTATCAGGGGCCGAACACTGAAGCTTTCTTT CSGYQGPNTEAFF
TRBD2 TRBJ2-3 few TRBV5-1 TGCGCCAGCAGCCCCAGGACTAGCGGGGGGGCAGATACGCAGTATTTT CASSPRTSGGADTQYF
NA TRBJ1-2 NA TRBV20-1 TGCAGTGCTAGAGGGGCGGAAGTGGGGAACTATGGCTACACCTTC CSARGAEVGNYGYTF
NA TRBJ2-4 NA TRBV12-3/TRBV12-4 TGTGCCAGCAGCTCCACTCAGGGGTTAAACATTCAGTACTTC CASSSTQGLNIQYF
TRBD2 TRBJ2-7 NA TRBV14 TGTGCCAGCAGGCCGGGACTAGCGGGAGGGTCCGAGCAGTACTTC CASRPGLAGGSEQYF
NA TRBJ2-5 NA TRBV7-4 TGTGCCAGCAGCCAGTTCCGGGTTGGGGAGACCCAGTACTTC CASSQFRVGETQYF
NA TRBJ1-5 NA TRBV28 TGTGCCAGCAGTTTACCCCCGACGAGGAGAGAGGTGGGGGGACTTAGCAATCAGCCCCAGCATTTT CASSLPPTRREVGGLSNQPQHF
TRBD2 TRBJ2-7 few TRBV20-1 TGCAGTGCTAGTAGTGCTAGCGGGATTTCTTACGAGCAGTACTTC CSASSASGISYEQYF
NA TRBJ2-5 few TRBV30 TGTGCCTGGACCCACAAACAAGAGACCCAGTACTTC CAWTHKQETQYF
NA TRBJ1-2 NA TRBV15 TGTGCCACCTCTGTTCGGGACGTCTACTATGGCTACACCTTC CATSVRDVYYGYTF
NA TRBJ2-5 many TRBV4-1 TGCGCCAGCAGCCAAGAGGAGGACGAGGTGGAGACCCAGTACTTC CASSQEEDEVETQYF
NA TRBJ2-1 NA TRBV4-2 TGTGCCAGCAGCCAAGAAAAAGAACGGGGGATTAATGAGCAGTTCTTC CASSQEKERGINEQFF
NA TRBJ2-7 few TRBV12-5 TGTGCTAGTGGACTCCACAGTGTCTCCTACGAGCAGTACTTC CASGLHSVSYEQYF
TRBD2 TRBJ2-7 few TRBV6-1 TGTGCCAGCAGCGCCGGGACTAGCGGGAGTGGGAGCTACGAGCAGTACTTC CASSAGTSGSGSYEQYF
NA TRBJ1-5 NA TRBV10-1 TGCGCCAGCAGTGAGGTAAGGTTTCAGCCCCAGCATTTT CASSEVRFQPQHF
NA TRBJ1-4 NA TRBV6-4 TGTGCCAGCAGTGACCGGTCGACCGGCAGAGAAAAACTGTTTTTT CASSDRSTGREKLFF
NA TRBJ2-2 NA TRBV25-1 TGTGCCAGCAGTACAGCCCAAGGGGCAACCGGGGAGCTGTTTTTT CASSTAQGATGELFF
NA TRBJ1-1 NA TRBV7-3 TGTGCCAGCAGCCTCCACAATGGGGACACTGAAGCTTTCTTT CASSLHNGDTEAFF
NA TRBJ2-7 NA TRBV19 TGTGCCAGTAGTATAGCCAGGAGCTCCTACGAGCAGTACTTC CASSIARSSYEQYF
TRBD1 TRBJ1-6 NA TRBV7-2 TGTGCCAGCAGCTTAGTGGGAGACAGGGGTTCACCCCTCCACTTT CASSLVGDRGSPLHF
TRBD1 TRBJ1-5 NA TRBV19 TGTGCCAGTAGTGTATCTGGACAGGCCTATAGCAATCAGCCCCAGCATTTT CASSVSGQAYSNQPQHF
NA TRBJ1-2 NA TRBV5-1 TGCGCCAGCAGCCGGACAGTGGACCCCCCCCACTATGGCTACACCTTC CASSRTVDPPHYGYTF
NA TRBJ1-2 NA TRBV29-1 TGCGGCGTTTACAGAGACTATGGCTACACCTTC CGVYRDYGYTF
NA TRBJ2-7 once TRBV28 TGTGCCAGCAGTAATAGCCCTCGTGAGCAGTACTTC CASSNSPREQYF
TRBD2 TRBJ2-7 NA TRBV7-8 TGTGCCTGGATGGGGCCAGCGGGGTCCTACGAGCAGTACTTC CAWMGPAGSYEQYF
NA TRBJ1-2 NA TRBV27 TGTGCCAGCAGTTTAGAAATCGGGTATGGCTACACCTTC CASSLEIGYGYTF
TRBD1 TRBJ2-7 NA TRBV6-6 TGTGCCAGCAGTTACGGGACAGGGGGCCTCGAGCAGTACTTC CASSYGTGGLEQYF
TRBD2 TRBJ2-1 NA TRBV12-3/TRBV12-4 TGTGCCAGCAGGTACGGGGGGATCTACAATGAGCAGTTCTTC CASRYGGIYNEQFF